These 9 T cell receptor beta chains came from one sample sequenced in a study of blood T cell repertoires in COVID-19. The table came from immunoSEQ multiplex PCR; TCRdb's copy has only in-frame clones and leaves some out. The sample holds approximately 250,000 clones; about nine tenths are singletons and the top ten take around 1.3%. The sample consisted of PBMCs or T cells enriched from blood (not recorded which). These receptors were collected from a woman between 40 and 50 years old with acute COVID-19.

Worth noting for this clone: At one end, the junction sequence differs from germline, possibly due to a read error. V and J are TRBV28 and TRBJ2-7; TRBD2 matches at 9 bases. Germline V lookup: CDR1 MDHEN, CDR2 SYDVKM. The CDR3 covers 14 residues. The chain's CDR3 is CASSVPSGTYEQYF. The CDR3, as DNA: TGTGCAAGCAGTGTTCCTAGCGGGACCTACGAGCAGTACTTC.

The chain carries TRBV19 and TRBJ2-2, with a possible D match to TRBD2 (6 bases). Germline V gene data show CDR1 as LNHDA and CDR2 as SQIVND (reference sequence). The CDR3 totals 14 residues. Deletions cut 2 bases from V and 8 bases from J, with 12 bases between. CDR3 in DNA: TGTGCCAGTAGTATAACCGGGAGAGGAGGGGAGCTGTTTTTT. This sequence encodes CASSITGRGGELFF.

This chain joins TRBV6-1 and TRBJ2-3, with 7 bases that match TRBD2. CDR1 MNHNS and CDR2 SASEGT come from the germline V gene. This CDR3 spans 15 amino acids. Trimming took 2 bases from V and 2 from J; bases not matched to a gene: 4. The CDR3 spells CASSELLAVTDTQYF. CDR3 DNA sequence: TGTGCCAGCAGTGAACTTCTAGCGGTCACAGATACGCAGTATTTT.

This rearrangement joins TRBV18 to TRBJ1-1; 9 nucleotides agree with TRBD1. The trim removed 3 bases at V and 0 bases at J, leaving 2 bases unmatched. Germline CDR1 reads KGHSH; CDR2 reads LQKENI. The CDR3 has 15 amino acids. The CDR3 DNA follows: TGTGCCAGCTCACCGAACAGGGGGCTGAACACTGAAGCTTTCTTT. The encoded protein is CASSPNRGLNTEAFF.

The rearrangement joins TRBV18 to TRBJ1-6; 8 bases align to TRBD1. J lost 7 bases, V lost 6 bases, and 5 bases had no gene match. The CDR3 is made up of 14 amino acids. Germline V gene sequence: CDR1 KGHSH, CDR2 LQKENI. In DNA, the CDR3 is TGTGCCAGCTCTACGACAGGGGTAAATTCACCCCTCCACTTT. Its translation: CASSTTGVNSPLHF.

This chain uses TRBV14 with TRBJ1-2; 8 nucleotides align to TRBD1. Germline CDR1 reads SGHDN; CDR2 reads FVKESK. J gave up 1 base and V 4 bases, and 8 bases lay outside the gene matches. The CDR3 is 16 residues long. CDR3 protein: CASSRGTGLFNYGYTF. Here the CDR3 DNA reads TGTGCCAGCAGCCGGGGGACAGGATTATTTAACTATGGCTACACCTTC.

CDR3 in DNA: TGCAGTAGCGGGTTCTACAATGAGCAGTTCTTC. It yields the protein CSSGFYNEQFF. The chain recombines TRBV20-1 with TRBJ2-1; possible D gene TRBD2, 6 bases. This CDR3 is 11 amino acids long. V dropped 8 bases and J dropped 3 bases, with 8 bases sitting between them. Germline V gene data show CDR1 as DFQATT and CDR2 as SNEGSKA (reference sequence).

V is TRBV7-2 and J is TRBJ2-3; 9 bases match TRBD2. This CDR3 region has 16 residues. V lost 4 bases to trimming and J lost 3 bases; unmatched junction nucleotides: 8. The germline CDR1 and CDR2 sequences are SGHTA and FQGNSA. CDR3 residues: CASSYSGSSGTDTQYF. As DNA, the CDR3 is TGTGCCAGCAGCTATAGCGGGAGTAGTGGGACAGATACGCAGTATTTT.

The chain joins TRBV12-3 or TRBV12-4 to TRBJ2-7, with unresolved D. The CDR3 covers 12 residues. Trimming stripped 3 bases from V and 7 bases from J, with 10 bases between. The CDR3 loop reads CASSFTGGEQYF. CDR3 DNA: TGTGCCAGCAGTTTTACGGGTGGGGAGCAGTACTTC.